The 8 T cell receptor beta chains listed next were all sequenced from one sample in a study of tumor-infiltrating lymphocytes in localized non-small cell lung cancer. Method: immunoSEQ multiplex PCR; TCRdb's copy keeps in-frame clones and lacks some. This sample carries approximately 13,000 clones, approximately 83% of them seen once, and the ten largest clones take over 3.5%. Material for sequencing was uninvolved lung tissue not adjacent to the tumor. Receptors originate from a human donor with non-small cell lung cancer.

The genes are TRBV29-1 and TRBJ1-5, with TRBD1 as a possible D gene (5 bases). The CDR3 runs 12 residues. The germline gives CDR1 SQVTM, CDR2 ANQGSEA. Trimming cost V 4 bases and J 2 bases, with 6 bases left between them. CDR3 sequence: CSVGDGNQPQHF. The DNA for the CDR3 is TGCAGCGTTGGGGACGGCAATCAGCCCCAGCATTTT.

The V and J genes are TRBV7-2 and TRBJ2-7, with D uncertain. The CDR3 length is 14 residues. Germline values: CDR1 SGHTA, CDR2 FQGNSA. The V end lost 4 bases, the J end lost 2 bases, and 12 bases lay between the germline ends. The CDR3 DNA reads TGTGCCAGCAGCTCTCGGCAAGCTACCTACGAGCAGTACTTC. It encodes CASSSRQATYEQYF.

The rearrangement uses TRBV28 and TRBJ1-5, with TRBD1 matching over 7 bases. V lost 2 bases, J lost 5 bases, and 6 bases stayed unmatched. From germline, CDR1 is MDHEN and CDR2 SYDVKM. The CDR3 has 15 residues. This CDR3 reads CASSLVSGGYQPQHF. In nucleotides, the CDR3 is TGTGCCAGCAGTTTAGTGTCAGGGGGATATCAGCCCCAGCATTTT.

The rearrangement uses TRBV5-5 and TRBJ1-5; TRBD1 matches 7 bases. The CDR3 sequence is 15 residues long. The V and J ends lost 5 bases and 5 bases, in that order; junction bases with no gene match: 10. Germline V gene data show CDR1 as SGHKS and CDR2 as YYEKEE (reference sequence). The CDR3 bases are TGTGCCAGCAGTCCGGACAGGTTAGGGGATCAGCCCCAGCATTTT. Protein sequence: CASSPDRLGDQPQHF.

A remark on this clone: One junction end does not reproduce the germline sequence, and a read error may be involved. The chain recombines TRBV5-6 with TRBJ2-3, with 14 positions matching TRBD2. In germline, CDR1 is SGHDT, CDR2 YYEEEE. This CDR3 spans 17 amino acids. The CDR3 DNA sequence: TGTGCCAGCAGTTTGGGACTAGCGGGGGAAAGCGCAGATACGCAGTATTTT. Its translation: CASSLGLAGESADTQYF.

This clone showed up just once. V and J are TRBV6-5 and TRBJ2-1, with unresolved D. V was cut by 0 bases and J by 5 bases, with 11 bases left in between. Germline V gene sequence: CDR1 MNHEY, CDR2 SVGAGI. The CDR3 spans 15 residues. This CDR3 reads CASSYSGGVDNEQFF. The CDR3 region has the DNA TGTGCCAGCAGTTACTCGGGCGGCGTAGACAATGAGCAGTTCTTC.

CDR3 sequence: CAIRDHLAGVYEQYF. The CDR3 nucleotides read TGTGCCATCAGGGATCATCTAGCGGGAGTCTACGAGCAGTACTTC. V gene TRBV10-3 combines with J gene TRBJ2-7; 10 nucleotides agree with TRBD2. From germline, CDR1 is ENHRY and CDR2 SYGVKD. V lost 6 bases and J lost 3; bases outside the gene matches: 8. The CDR3 covers 15 residues.

The gene calls are TRBV6-1 and TRBJ1-5; no firm D call. The CDR3 length is 18 residues. Trimming pared 1 base from V and 0 bases from J, leaving 16 bases between. Germline V gene lookup returns CDR1 MNHNS and CDR2 SASEGT. CDR3 in amino acids: CASSEDVRQFYSNQPQHF. The CDR3 DNA sequence: TGTGCCAGCAGTGAAGATGTCAGGCAGTTCTATAGCAATCAGCCCCAGCATTTT.